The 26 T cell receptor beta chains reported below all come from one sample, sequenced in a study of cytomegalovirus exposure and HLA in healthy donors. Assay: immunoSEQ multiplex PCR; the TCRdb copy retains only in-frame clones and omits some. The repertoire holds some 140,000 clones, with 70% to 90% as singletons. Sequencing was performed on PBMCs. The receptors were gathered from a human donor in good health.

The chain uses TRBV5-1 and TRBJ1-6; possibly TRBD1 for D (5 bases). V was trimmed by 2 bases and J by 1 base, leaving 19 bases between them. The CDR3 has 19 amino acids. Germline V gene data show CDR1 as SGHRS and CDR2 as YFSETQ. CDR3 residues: CASSLTGTPVGSYNSPLHF. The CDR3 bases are TGCGCCAGCAGCTTAACCGGGACTCCGGTTGGGTCCTATAATTCACCCCTCCACTTT.

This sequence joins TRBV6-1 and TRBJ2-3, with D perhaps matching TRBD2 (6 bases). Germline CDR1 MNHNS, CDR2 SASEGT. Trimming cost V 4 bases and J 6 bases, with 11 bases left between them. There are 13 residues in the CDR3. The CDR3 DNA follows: TGTGCCAGCAGTGTCGGGAGAGCGGATACGCAGTATTTT. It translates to CASSVGRADTQYF.

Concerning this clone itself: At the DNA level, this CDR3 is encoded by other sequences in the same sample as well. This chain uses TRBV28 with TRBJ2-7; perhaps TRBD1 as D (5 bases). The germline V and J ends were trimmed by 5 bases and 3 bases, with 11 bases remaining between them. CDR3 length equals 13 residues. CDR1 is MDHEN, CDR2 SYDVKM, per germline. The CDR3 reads CASSLDSSYEQYF. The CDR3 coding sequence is TGTGCCAGCAGTCTCGACAGCAGCTACGAGCAGTACTTC.

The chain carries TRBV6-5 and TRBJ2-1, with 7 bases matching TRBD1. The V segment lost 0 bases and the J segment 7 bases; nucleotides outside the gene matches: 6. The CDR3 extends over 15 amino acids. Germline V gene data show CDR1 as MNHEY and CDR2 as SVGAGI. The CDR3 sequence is CASSYSPDRWNEQFF. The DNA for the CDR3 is TGTGCCAGCAGTTACTCTCCGGACAGGTGGAATGAGCAGTTCTTC.

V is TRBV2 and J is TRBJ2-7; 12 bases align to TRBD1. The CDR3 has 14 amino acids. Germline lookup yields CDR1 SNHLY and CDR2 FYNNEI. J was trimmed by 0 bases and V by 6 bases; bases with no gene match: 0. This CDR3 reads CASRGQGASYEQYF. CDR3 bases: TGTGCCAGCAGGGGACAGGGGGCCTCCTACGAGCAGTACTTC.

As DNA, the CDR3 is TGTGCCACCAGCAGAGAGATCGCGACAGCTACGGGCGGAAACACCATATATTTT. It specifies CATSREIATATGGNTIYF. This chain joins TRBV15 and TRBJ1-3, with a tentative D call TRBD1 (5 bases). The V end lost 0 bases, the J end lost 4 bases, and 19 bases lay between the germline ends. Germline assignment: CDR1 LNHNV and CDR2 YYDKDF (reference sequence). There are 18 residues in the CDR3.

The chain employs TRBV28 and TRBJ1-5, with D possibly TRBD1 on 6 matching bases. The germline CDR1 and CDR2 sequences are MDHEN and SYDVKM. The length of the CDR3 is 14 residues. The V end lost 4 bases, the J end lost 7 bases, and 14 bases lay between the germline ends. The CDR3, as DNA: TGTGCCAGCAGTTCCCCACAGGGACGCCAGCCCCAGCATTTT. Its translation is CASSSPQGRQPQHF.

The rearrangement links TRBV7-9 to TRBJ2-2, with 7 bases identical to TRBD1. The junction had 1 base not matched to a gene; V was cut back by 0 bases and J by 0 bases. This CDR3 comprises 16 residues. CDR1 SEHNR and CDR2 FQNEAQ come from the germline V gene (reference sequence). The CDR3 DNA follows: TGTGCCAGCAGCTTAGCCGGGACAGCGAACACCGGGGAGCTGTTTTTT. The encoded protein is CASSLAGTANTGELFF.

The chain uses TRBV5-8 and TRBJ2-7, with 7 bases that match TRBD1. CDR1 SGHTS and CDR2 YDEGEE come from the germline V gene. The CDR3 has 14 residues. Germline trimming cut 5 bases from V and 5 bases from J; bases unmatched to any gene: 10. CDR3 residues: CASREQGSVNEQYF. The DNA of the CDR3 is TGTGCCAGCAGGGAACAGGGGTCTGTTAACGAGCAGTACTTC. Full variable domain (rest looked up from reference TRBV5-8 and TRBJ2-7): EAGVTQSPTHLIKTRGQQATLRCSPISGHTSVYWYQQALGLGLQFLLWYDEGEERNRGNFPPRFSGRQFPNYSSELNVNALELEDSALYLCASREQGSVNEQYFGPGTRLTVT.

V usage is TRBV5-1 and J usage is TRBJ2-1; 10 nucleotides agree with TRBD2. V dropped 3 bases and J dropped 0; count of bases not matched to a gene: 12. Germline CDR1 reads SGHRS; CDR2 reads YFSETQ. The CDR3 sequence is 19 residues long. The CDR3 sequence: CASSSQREGGHSSYNEQFF. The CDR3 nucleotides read TGCGCCAGCAGCTCCCAGCGGGAGGGTGGCCACAGCTCCTACAATGAGCAGTTCTTC.

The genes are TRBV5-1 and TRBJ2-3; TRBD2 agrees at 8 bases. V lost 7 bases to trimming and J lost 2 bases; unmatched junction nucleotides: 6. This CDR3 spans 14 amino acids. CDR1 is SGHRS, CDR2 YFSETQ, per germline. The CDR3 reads CASGRLAITDTQYF. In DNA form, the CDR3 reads TGCGCCAGCGGACGACTAGCGATCACAGATACGCAGTATTTT. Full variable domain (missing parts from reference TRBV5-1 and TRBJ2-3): KAGVTQTPRYLIKTRGQQVTLSCSPISGHRSVSWYQQTPGQGLQFLFEYFSETQRNKGNFPGRFSGRQFSNSRSEMNVSTLELGDSALYLCASGRLAITDTQYFGPGTRLTVL.

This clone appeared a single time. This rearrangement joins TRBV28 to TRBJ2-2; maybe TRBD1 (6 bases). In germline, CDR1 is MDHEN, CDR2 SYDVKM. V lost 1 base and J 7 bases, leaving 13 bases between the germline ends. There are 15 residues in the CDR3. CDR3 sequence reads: CASSLSRWTVGELFF. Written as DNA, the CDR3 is TGTGCCAGCAGTTTATCCCGTTGGACAGTCGGGGAGCTGTTTTTT.

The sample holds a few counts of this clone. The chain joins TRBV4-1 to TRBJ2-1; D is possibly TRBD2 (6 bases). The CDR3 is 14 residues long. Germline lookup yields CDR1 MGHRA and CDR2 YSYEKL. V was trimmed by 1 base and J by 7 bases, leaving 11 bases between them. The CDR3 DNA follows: TGCGCCAGCAGCCAAGTCACCCGGGGGAATGAGCAGTTCTTC. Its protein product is CASSQVTRGNEQFF.

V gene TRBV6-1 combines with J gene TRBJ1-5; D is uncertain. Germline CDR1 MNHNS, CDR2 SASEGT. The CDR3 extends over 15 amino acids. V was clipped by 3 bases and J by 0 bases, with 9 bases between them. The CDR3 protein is CASSEPNYSNQPQHF. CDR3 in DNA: TGTGCCAGCAGTGAGCCGAACTATAGCAATCAGCCCCAGCATTTT.

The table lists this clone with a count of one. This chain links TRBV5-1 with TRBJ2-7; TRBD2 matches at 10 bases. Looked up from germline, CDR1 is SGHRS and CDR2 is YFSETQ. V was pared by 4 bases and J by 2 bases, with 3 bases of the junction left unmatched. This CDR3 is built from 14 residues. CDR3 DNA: TGCGCCAGCAGCCGGACTAGCGGCGCCTACGAGCAGTACTTC. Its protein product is CASSRTSGAYEQYF.

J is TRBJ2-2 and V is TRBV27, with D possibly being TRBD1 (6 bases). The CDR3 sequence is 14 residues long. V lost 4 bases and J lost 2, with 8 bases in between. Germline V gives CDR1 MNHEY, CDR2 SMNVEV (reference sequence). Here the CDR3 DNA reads TGTGCCAGCAGTTGGACAGTAAACACCGGGGAGCTGTTTTTT. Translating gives CASSWTVNTGELFF.

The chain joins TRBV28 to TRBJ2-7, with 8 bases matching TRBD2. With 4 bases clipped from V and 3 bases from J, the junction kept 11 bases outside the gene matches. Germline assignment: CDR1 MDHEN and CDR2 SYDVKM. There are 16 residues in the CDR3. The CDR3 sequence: CASSSDGLADSYEQYF. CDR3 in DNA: TGTGCCAGCAGTTCAGACGGACTAGCAGACAGCTACGAGCAGTACTTC.

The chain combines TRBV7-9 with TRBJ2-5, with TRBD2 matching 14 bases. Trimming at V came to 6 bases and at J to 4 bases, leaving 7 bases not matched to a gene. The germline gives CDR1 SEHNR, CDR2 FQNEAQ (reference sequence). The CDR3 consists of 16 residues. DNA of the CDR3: TGTGCCAGCAGTAATGGACTAGCGGGAGGTGCAGAGACCCAGTACTTC. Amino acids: CASSNGLAGGAETQYF.

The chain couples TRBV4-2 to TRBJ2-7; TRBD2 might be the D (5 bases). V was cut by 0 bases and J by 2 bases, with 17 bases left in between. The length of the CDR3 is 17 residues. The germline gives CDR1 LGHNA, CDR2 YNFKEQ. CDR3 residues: CASSQDPYPDSPYEQYF. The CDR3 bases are TGTGCCAGCAGCCAAGATCCATACCCGGACTCCCCCTACGAGCAGTACTTC.

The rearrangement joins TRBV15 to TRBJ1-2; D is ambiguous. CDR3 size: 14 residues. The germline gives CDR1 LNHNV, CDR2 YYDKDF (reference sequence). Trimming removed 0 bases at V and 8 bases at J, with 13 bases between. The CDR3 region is CATSRDRGREGYTF. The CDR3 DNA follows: TGTGCCACCAGCAGAGATCGCGGGCGAGAAGGCTACACCTTC.

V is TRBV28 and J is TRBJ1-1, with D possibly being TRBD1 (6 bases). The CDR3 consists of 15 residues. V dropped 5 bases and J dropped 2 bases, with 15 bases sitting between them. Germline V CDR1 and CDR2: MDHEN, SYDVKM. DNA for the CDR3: TGTGCCAGCAGTCAAGCGGGACACCTAAACACTGAAGCTTTCTTT. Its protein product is CASSQAGHLNTEAFF.

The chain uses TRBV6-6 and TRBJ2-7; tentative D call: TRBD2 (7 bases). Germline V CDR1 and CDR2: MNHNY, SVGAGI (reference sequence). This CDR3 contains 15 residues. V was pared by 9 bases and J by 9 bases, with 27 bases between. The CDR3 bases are TGTGCCAGTAAAGGGGGGGGACAAGCTGGAATGGGGCAGTACTTC. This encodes CASKGGGQAGMGQYF.

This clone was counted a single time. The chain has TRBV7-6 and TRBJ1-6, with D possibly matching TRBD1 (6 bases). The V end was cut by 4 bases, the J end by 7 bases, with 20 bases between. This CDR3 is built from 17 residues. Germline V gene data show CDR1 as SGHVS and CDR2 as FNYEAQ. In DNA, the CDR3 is TGTGCCAGCAGCTCCTTCGGAAGGGGAGGGGGGAATTCACCCCTCCACTTT. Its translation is CASSSFGRGGGNSPLHF.

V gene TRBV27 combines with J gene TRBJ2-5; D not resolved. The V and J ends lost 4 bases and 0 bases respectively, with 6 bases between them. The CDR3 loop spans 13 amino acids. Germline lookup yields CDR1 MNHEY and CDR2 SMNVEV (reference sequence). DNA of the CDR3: TGTGCCAGCAGTTCCCCTAACCAAGAGACCCAGTACTTC. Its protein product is CASSSPNQETQYF.

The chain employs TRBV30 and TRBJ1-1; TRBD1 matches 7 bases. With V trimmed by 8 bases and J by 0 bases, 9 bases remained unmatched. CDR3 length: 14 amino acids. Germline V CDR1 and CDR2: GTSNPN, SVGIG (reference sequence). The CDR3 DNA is TGTGCCGAAAGTGAGACAGGGCTGAACACTGAAGCTTTCTTT. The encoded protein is CAESETGLNTEAFF.

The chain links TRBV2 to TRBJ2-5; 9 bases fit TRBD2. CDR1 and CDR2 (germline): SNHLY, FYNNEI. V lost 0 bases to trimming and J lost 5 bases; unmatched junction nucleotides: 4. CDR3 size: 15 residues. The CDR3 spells CASSEALAGGETQYF. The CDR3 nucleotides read TGTGCCAGCAGTGAAGCTCTTGCGGGAGGGGAGACCCAGTACTTC.